Listed below are T cell receptor beta chains from one sample, sequenced in a study of blood T cell repertoires in COVID-19. Sequenced by immunoSEQ multiplex PCR; TCRdb stores in-frame clones only, minus some. Here the sample spans some 300,000 clones, 89% being singletons. Sample: peripheral blood. The receptor set was obtained from a woman younger than 45 with COVID-19, enrolled during active disease. Both conserved end residues are part of each CDR3. A D gene is named only where the DNA matches it firmly. Not every row has a clone size; where given, it reads once, few, many or a size class.

TRBV13	.	TRBJ2-5	.	TGTGCCAGCAGCACCGGAAGGGGTGAGACCCAGTACTTC	CASSTGRGETQYF
TRBV15	.	TRBJ1-2	.	TGTGCCACCAGCAGCCACGACAGTGCTAATGGCTACACCTTC	CATSSHDSANGYTF
TRBV7-2	.	TRBJ2-3	.	TGTGCCAGCAGCATACTAACTCGAGATACGCAGTATTTT	CASSILTRDTQYF
TRBV29-1	TRBD1	TRBJ1-2	once	TGCAGCGTTGGGGACAGAGACTATGGCTACACCTTC	CSVGDRDYGYTF
TRBV2	TRBD1	TRBJ1-2	.	TGTGCCAGCAGCACATCTCCGACAGGGATCGACTATGGCTACACCTTC	CASSTSPTGIDYGYTF
TRBV9	.	TRBJ2-5	once	TGTGCCAGCAGCGTAGGCGGGTCTCAAGAGACCCAGTACTTC	CASSVGGSQETQYF
TRBV6-2/TRBV6-3	.	TRBJ1-1	.	TGTGCCAGCAGTTACCCGATCGGGGTGGGAGCTTTCTTT	CASSYPIGVGAFF
TRBV7-2	.	TRBJ2-2	.	TGTGCCAGCAGCTTAGCGGCTAGCCAAGGGTGGATCGGGGAGCTGTTTTTT	CASSLAASQGWIGELFF
TRBV7-2	TRBD2	TRBJ2-3	.	TGTGCCAGCAGCTTTAGCGGGGGGCGGGATACGCAGTATTTT	CASSFSGGRDTQYF
TRBV5-6	TRBD2	TRBJ2-3	.	TGTGCCAGCAGCTTTTGGCTAGCGGGGGCCTCTTTAGATACGCAGTATTTT	CASSFWLAGASLDTQYF
TRBV9	.	TRBJ2-3	.	TGTGCCAGCAGCGCAAGACGGGCAGATACGCAGTATTTT	CASSARRADTQYF
TRBV7-2	TRBD2	TRBJ2-3	.	TGTGCCAGCAGCCGGGGGGGCGGATCCACAGATACGCAGTATTTT	CASSRGGGSTDTQYF
TRBV7-9	.	TRBJ2-4	.	TGTGCCAGCAGCTTGATAGCGGAAATTCAGTACTTC	CASSLIAEIQYF
TRBV3-1/TRBV3-2	TRBD2	TRBJ2-3	.	TGTGCCAGCAGCCAAGAGGTGGGGGGGAAGACAGATACGCAGTATTTT	CASSQEVGGKTDTQYF
TRBV12-3/TRBV12-4	.	TRBJ1-5	.	TGTGCCAGCAGTTTGGAGGGCCAGCCCCAGCATTTT	CASSLEGQPQHF
TRBV9	TRBD1	TRBJ1-5	few	TGTGCCAGCAGCGTAGGGACAGGGCTATACCAGCCCCAGCATTTT	CASSVGTGLYQPQHF
TRBV19	.	TRBJ2-2	.	TGTGCCAGTAGTATAAGGCGGGGATGGGGGAATGCCGGGGAGCTGTTTTTT	CASSIRRGWGNAGELFF